The rows below give T cell receptor beta chains drawn from one sample of a study of early T cells in non-severe SARS-CoV-2 infection. MiXCR, run by TCRdb on the 5' RACE reads, gives a single entry per CDR3 protein. The sample has over 90,000 distinct CDR3 sequences, over 9.5% seen once. This specimen consisted of whole blood, obtained at baseline. Receptors originate from an adult who was a healthcare worker with PCR-confirmed SARS-CoV-2 infection or an uninfected control (not recorded which). The CDR3 runs from the conserved cysteine through the conserved F or W.

>TRBV29-1|TRBJ2-2
CSAGRGEAGELFF
>TRBV7-2|TRBJ2-4
CASSLNSAGGNIQYF
>TRBV5-6|TRBJ1-4
CASSPSWGTEKLFF
>TRBV18|TRBJ2-1
CASSPSLAYNEQFF
>TRBV11-3|TRBJ2-7
CASSLGPGWYEQYF
>TRBV10-3|TRBJ2-1
CAITGGGRALSTTEQFF
>TRBV30|TRBJ2-1
CAWSPLPPLLAGEQFF
>TRBV7-6|TRBJ2-5
CASSRRGQGLETQYF
>TRBV7-8|TRBJ2-1
CASSLVPSGRVYEQFF
>TRBV10-3|TRBJ1-5
CAISETTGGNQPQHF
>TRBV6-5|TRBJ1-5
CASSRDRDQPQHF
>TRBV19|TRBJ2-6
CASSIKNSGANVLTF
>TRBV25-1|TRBJ2-1
CASGPSQTGGRRQFF
>TRBV12-3/TRBV12-4|TRBJ2-7
CASSITGPPTYEQYF
>TRBV5-1|TRBJ2-7
CASSSFQGAYEQYF
>TRBV20-1|TRBJ1-1
CSAPRAGYAFF
>TRBV20-1|TRBJ2-7
CSAVGLDAYEQYF
>TRBV5-1|TRBJ2-7
CASSATGFSSYEQYF
>TRBV3-1|TRBJ1-5
CASSIGTGARQPQHF
>TRBV7-7|TRBJ2-7
CASSPDGVEQYF
>TRBV18|TRBJ2-6
CASSSGGPFSGANVLTF
>TRBV28|TRBJ2-5
CASISRGAAHTETQYF
>TRBV29-1|TRBJ2-7
CSARQGKRNEQYF
>TRBV7-3|TRBJ2-3
CASSNIGLDTQYF
>TRBV7-3|TRBJ2-7
CASRLAGSSYEQYF
>TRBV18|TRBJ2-5
CASSLRRSTFLQETQYF
>TRBV11-2|TRBJ2-1
CASSTYAGNEQFF
>TRBV28|TRBJ2-6
CASSRGPSGANVLTF
>TRBV5-1|TRBJ2-3
CASSLTGTSGTDTQYF
>TRBV6-5|TRBJ1-1
CASFTYGEAFF
>TRBV24-1|TRBJ2-5
CATSELRGQMQETQYF
>TRBV28|TRBJ1-1
CASSPWDRGNTEAFF
>TRBV29-1|TRBJ2-1
CSVEGRESSYNEQFF
>TRBV12-3/TRBV12-4|TRBJ2-1
CASSLDPGLVNEQFF